The 31 T cell receptor beta chains presented below share a single source sample, sequenced in a study of blood T cell repertoires in COVID-19. Sequencing was performed with immunoSEQ multiplex PCR; in TCRdb, only in-frame clones are kept and a portion is missing. The repertoire includes 310,000 or so clones, roughly 83% of them detected once, and approximately 1.5% sits in the top ten. What was sequenced was peripheral blood. These receptors were collected from a woman aged 45-59 years with acute or convalescent COVID-19.

The gene calls are TRBV27 and TRBJ2-7; D possibly corresponds to TRBD2 (5 bases). The CDR3 totals 11 residues. Germline loops: CDR1 MNHEY, CDR2 SMNVEV (reference sequence). Trimming took off 8 bases at V and 0 bases at J, with 5 bases between the two ends. In DNA, the CDR3 is TGTGCCAGCGGGAGCTCCTACGAGCAGTACTTC. Its translation: CASGSSYEQYF.

The CDR3 sequence: CASSWGQGAHETQYF. CDR3 DNA sequence: TGCGCCAGCAGCTGGGGACAGGGGGCTCATGAGACCCAGTACTTC. This chain joins TRBV5-1 and TRBJ2-5; TRBD1 matches 12 bases. This CDR3 has 15 residues. Germline lookup yields CDR1 SGHRS and CDR2 YFSETQ. The ends lost 3 bases at V and 5 bases at J; junction bases unmatched: 5.

The rearrangement links TRBV19 to TRBJ1-2; no clear D. Trimming left V 6 bases short and J 1 base short, with 15 bases between. Germline CDR1 and CDR2: LNHDA and SQIVND (reference sequence). This CDR3 has 15 residues. CDR3 sequence reads: CASRRTDPVNYGYTF. Here the CDR3 DNA reads TGTGCCAGTAGACGCACAGATCCGGTTAACTATGGCTACACCTTC. Together with reference TRBV19 and TRBJ1-2, the CDR3 gives the full variable domain: DGGITQSPKYLFRKEGQNVTLSCEQNLNHDAMYWYRQDPGQGLRLIYYSQIVNDFQKGDIAEGYSVSREKKESFPLTVTSAQKNPTAFYLCASRRTDPVNYGYTFGSGTRLTVV.

This sequence joins TRBV7-2 and TRBJ1-1; D is ambiguous. The CDR3 spans 11 residues. Deletions cut 3 bases from V and 11 bases from J, with 10 bases between. Germline CDR1 is SGHTA and CDR2 is FQGNSA. CDR3 amino acids: CASSFQVVAFF. The CDR3 nucleotides read TGTGCCAGCAGCTTCCAGGTGGTCGCTTTCTTT. Together with reference TRBV7-2 and TRBJ1-1, the CDR3 gives the full variable domain: GAGVSQSPSNKVTEKGKDVELRCDPISGHTALYWYRQSLGQGLEFLIYFQGNSAPDKSGLPSDRFSAERTGGSVSTLTIQRTQQEDSAVYLCASSFQVVAFFGQGTRLTVV.

CDR3 nucleotide sequence: TGTGCCAGCAGCCAGGAACTGACGAGAGATACGCAGTATTTT. Translation: CASSQELTRDTQYF. The chain combines TRBV5-5 with TRBJ2-3; D unresolved. With 4 bases removed from V and 5 bases from J, the gap between germline ends came to 14 bases. This CDR3 is 14 amino acids long. CDR1 and CDR2 from the germline V gene are SGHKS and YYEKEE (reference sequence).

This chain connects TRBV28 to TRBJ1-2; D gene unclear. Germline assignment: CDR1 MDHEN and CDR2 SYDVKM. This CDR3 region has 12 residues. The V end lost 6 bases, the J end lost 6 bases, and 11 bases lay between the germline ends. CDR3 amino acids: CASSASGNGYTF. CDR3 in DNA: TGTGCCAGCAGCGCCTCTGGCAATGGCTACACCTTC.

The V gene is TRBV5-1, the J gene TRBJ2-1; D unresolved. This CDR3 spans 14 amino acids. V was clipped by 3 bases and J by 6 bases, with 13 bases between them. CDR1 and CDR2 from the germline V gene are SGHRS and YFSETQ. In nucleotides, the CDR3 is TGCGCCAGCAGCTCTGAGAGCCAGGTCAATGAGCAGTTCTTC. This encodes CASSSESQVNEQFF.

CDR3: CASSYGQEAWDEQYF. The CDR3 DNA sequence: TGTGCCAGCAGTTACGGCCAGGAGGCATGGGACGAGCAGTACTTC. The rearrangement uses TRBV6-5 and TRBJ2-7; weak D call: TRBD2 (5 bases). This CDR3 is built from 15 residues. V was clipped by 2 bases and J by 5 bases, with 16 bases between them. Germline V gene data show CDR1 as MNHEY and CDR2 as SVGAGI.

This clone turned up a few times. As DNA, the CDR3 is TGTGCCAGCACATCTAACAGGGTCCTCGCTGGCTACACCTTC. Amino acids: CASTSNRVLAGYTF. The V call is TRBV6-5, the J call TRBJ1-2; D is perhaps TRBD1 (6 bases). The CDR3 spans 14 residues. V was trimmed by 7 bases and J by 7 bases, leaving 19 bases between them. Germline V gene sequence: CDR1 MNHEY, CDR2 SVGAGI.

This chain joins TRBV7-2 and TRBJ2-3; tentatively, D is TRBD1 (6 bases). In germline, CDR1 is SGHTA, CDR2 FQGNSA. There are 16 residues in the CDR3. The ends were cut back, 5 bases at V and 3 bases at J, with 18 bases in the middle. The CDR3 loop reads CASSVLTGYLTDTQYF. The CDR3 region has the DNA TGTGCCAGCAGCGTACTAACAGGGTACCTAACAGATACGCAGTATTTT.

The gene calls are TRBV28 and TRBJ2-5, with 9 bases lining up with TRBD1. V dropped 2 bases and J dropped 5; count of bases not matched to a gene: 6. The CDR3 spans 15 residues. CDR1 and CDR2 (germline): MDHEN, SYDVKM. The CDR3 bases are TGTGCCAGCAGTTTAACGACAGGGGGTACGGAGACCCAGTACTTC. It codes for CASSLTTGGTETQYF.

The chain combines TRBV25-1 with TRBJ2-1, with 7 bases that match TRBD1. The ends lost 6 bases at V and 5 bases at J; junction bases unmatched: 13. The CDR3 sequence is 16 residues long. Germline V CDR1 and CDR2: MGHDK, SYGVNS. As DNA, the CDR3 is TGTGCCAGCAGGGCTTATGTAGGACAGGTAAACAATGAGCAGTTCTTC. This codes for CASRAYVGQVNNEQFF.

The CDR3 loop is CASNQGNYYEQYF. For the CDR3, the DNA is TGCGCCAGCAACCAGGGGAATTACTACGAGCAGTACTTC. The chain joins TRBV5-1 to TRBJ2-7; D may be TRBD1 (6 bases). CDR3 size: 13 residues. In germline, CDR1 is SGHRS, CDR2 YFSETQ. With 6 bases removed from V and 3 bases from J, the gap between germline ends came to 13 bases.

The rearrangement links TRBV4-1 to TRBJ2-6, with 7 bases lining up with TRBD2. Per the germline V gene, CDR1 is MGHRA and CDR2 is YSYEKL. The CDR3 spans 16 residues. V trimming: 1 base; J trimming: 2 bases; junction bases outside the gene matches: 2. CDR3 loop: CASSQVLAAGANVLTF. For the CDR3, the DNA is TGCGCCAGCAGCCAAGTGCTAGCGGCTGGGGCCAACGTCCTGACTTTC.

This sequence joins TRBV24-1 and TRBJ2-2; TRBD2 is a possible D gene (5 bases). The CDR3 runs to 18 residues. CDR1 is KGHDR and CDR2 is SFDVKD in the germline V gene. V was trimmed by 8 bases and J by 4 bases, leaving 25 bases between them. This CDR3 reads CATTPDRTLLAPTGELFF. CDR3 bases: TGTGCCACCACCCCAGATCGGACTCTCCTCGCCCCCACCGGGGAGCTGTTTTTT.

This chain connects TRBV5-4 to TRBJ2-7; 9 bases map to TRBD1. Unmatched junction bases numbered 6, after V lost 1 base and J lost 7 bases. Germline CDR1 SGHNT, CDR2 YYREEE (reference sequence). The CDR3 runs to 14 residues. In nucleotides, the CDR3 is TGTGCCAGCAGCTTGTTTACAGGGGGCAGGGAGCAGTACTTC. Its translation is CASSLFTGGREQYF.

This chain connects TRBV9 to TRBJ2-5; perhaps TRBD1 as D (5 bases). Per germline, CDR1 SGDLS and CDR2 YYNGEE. V lost 3 bases and J lost 7, with 16 bases in between. CDR3 length: 14 amino acids. CDR3 nucleotide sequence: TGTGCCAGCAGCGGGGCACAGGTATCGGGGACCCAGTACTTC. It specifies CASSGAQVSGTQYF.

This clone was picked up a small number of times. J is TRBJ2-1 and V is TRBV7-9; no firm D call. V lost 5 bases to trimming and J lost 5 bases, with 13 bases between them. This CDR3 has 14 amino acids. The germline CDR1 and CDR2 sequences are SEHNR and FQNEAQ (reference sequence). CDR3 residues: CASSHDVTNNEQFF. CDR3 in DNA: TGTGCCAGCAGCCACGACGTAACTAACAATGAGCAGTTCTTC.

The chain joins TRBV5-1 to TRBJ2-2; TRBD1 matches at 7 bases. With 3 bases clipped from V and 4 bases from J, the junction kept 9 bases outside the gene matches. Germline V CDR1 and CDR2: SGHRS, YFSETQ. The CDR3 contains 16 residues. CDR3 DNA sequence: TGCGCCAGCAGCTCGCAACCGGGACAGAGCACCGGGGAGCTGTTTTTT. Its translation is CASSSQPGQSTGELFF.

The V call is TRBV4-1, the J call TRBJ1-3, with TRBD1 matching over 9 bases. Looked up from germline, CDR1 is MGHRA and CDR2 is YSYEKL. The CDR3 spans 16 residues. The V and J ends lost 1 base and 0 bases, in that order; junction bases with no gene match: 1. CDR3 protein: CASSQGTGASGNTIYF. DNA for the CDR3: TGCGCCAGCAGCCAAGGGACAGGGGCCTCTGGAAACACCATATATTTT.

CDR3 protein: CASSKRTGGTGNTIYF. CDR3 sequence (DNA): TGTGCCAGCAGCAAAAGGACAGGGGGCACTGGAAACACCATATATTTT. V is TRBV11-2 and J is TRBJ1-3, with 11 bases that match TRBD1. The germline V gene encodes CDR1 SGHAT and CDR2 FQNNGV. Losses at the gene ends were 5 bases for V and 2 bases for J; bases not matched to a gene: 5. The length of the CDR3 is 16 residues.

The chain links TRBV24-1 to TRBJ2-3, with D possibly TRBD2 on 5 matching bases. The CDR3 totals 15 residues. The germline V and J ends were trimmed by 3 bases and 3 bases, with 12 bases remaining between them. CDR1 and CDR2 (germline): KGHDR, SFDVKD. In nucleotides, the CDR3 is TGTGCCACCAGTGATCGGCTAGAGGGTACAGATACGCAGTATTTT. Residues: CATSDRLEGTDTQYF.

The rearrangement joins TRBV27 to TRBJ2-7; tentatively, D is TRBD2 (6 bases). The CDR3 is made up of 15 amino acids. Germline V CDR1 and CDR2: MNHEY, SMNVEV (reference sequence). Trimming took 0 bases from V and 1 from J, leaving 10 bases between them. The DNA of the CDR3 is TGTGCCAGCAGTTTATCCGGAGGGGAATCCTACGAGCAGTACTTC. This sequence encodes CASSLSGGESYEQYF.

The chain combines TRBV6-6 with TRBJ2-2; TRBD2 agrees at 7 bases. Germline loops: CDR1 MNHNY, CDR2 SVGAGI (reference sequence). Trimming took 5 bases from V and 5 from J; bases not matched to a gene: 8. This CDR3 spans 15 amino acids. CDR3 protein: CASSGEGQRTGELFF. In DNA form, the CDR3 reads TGTGCCAGCAGTGGGGAGGGGCAACGGACCGGGGAGCTGTTTTTT.

The V call is TRBV5-1, the J call TRBJ2-2; perhaps TRBD1 as D (5 bases). Looked up from germline, CDR1 is SGHRS and CDR2 is YFSETQ. Trimming removed 0 bases from V and 4 bases from J, with 7 bases in between. The CDR3 length is 14 residues. CDR3 protein: CASSLEGVTGELFF. CDR3 DNA: TGCGCCAGCAGCTTGGAAGGGGTCACCGGGGAGCTGTTTTTT.

The V and J genes are TRBV7-2 and TRBJ2-7; 14 nucleotides align to TRBD2. The CDR3 contains 18 residues. In germline, CDR1 is SGHTA, CDR2 FQGNSA. The V and J ends lost 1 base and 3 bases, in that order; junction bases with no gene match: 8. CDR3 sequence reads: CASSLVTSGRAKFYEQYF. CDR3 in DNA: TGTGCCAGCAGCTTAGTGACTAGCGGGAGGGCCAAATTCTACGAGCAGTACTTC.

The chain's CDR3 is CASSRKGTGFPVLTF. CDR3 bases: TGTGCCAGCAGTCGTAAGGGGACAGGATTTCCCGTCCTGACTTTC. This chain uses TRBV6-2 or TRBV6-3 with TRBJ2-6; 8 bases map to TRBD1. With 5 bases clipped from V and 12 bases from J, the junction kept 12 bases outside the gene matches. The CDR3 is made up of 15 amino acids. Germline-derived CDR1 and CDR2 are MNHEY and SVGEGT.

The chain uses TRBV19 and TRBJ2-1, with 12 bases lining up with TRBD2. The CDR3 runs to 16 residues. V shed 2 bases and J 7 bases; nucleotides not matched to a gene: 6. The germline gives CDR1 LNHDA, CDR2 SQIVND (reference sequence). In DNA form, the CDR3 reads TGTGCCAGTAGTATACAACTAGCGGGAGGTAGGAATGAGCAGTTCTTC. It yields the protein CASSIQLAGGRNEQFF.

The chain carries TRBV6-1 and TRBJ2-1, with D tentatively TRBD1 (6 bases). This CDR3 has 15 residues. Germline CDR1 is MNHNS and CDR2 is SASEGT. V shed 5 bases and J shed 0 bases, with 11 bases lying between them. The CDR3 DNA follows: TGTGCCAGCAGTTTGGACAGTAGCTCCTACAATGAGCAGTTCTTC. It specifies CASSLDSSSYNEQFF.

The chain employs TRBV10-3 and TRBJ2-1, with TRBD2 matching over 11 bases. Losses at the gene ends were 6 bases for V and 0 bases for J; bases not matched to a gene: 10. CDR1 is ENHRY and CDR2 is SYGVKD in the germline V gene. The CDR3 is made up of 18 amino acids. CDR3 region: CAIRAGLAVSSSYNEQFF. CDR3 nucleotides: TGTGCCATCAGAGCGGGACTAGCGGTGTCTAGCTCCTACAATGAGCAGTTCTTC.

The chain recombines TRBV7-8 with TRBJ2-1; TRBD2 agrees at 7 bases. This CDR3 comprises 15 residues. The germline V gene has CDR1 SGHVS and CDR2 FQNEAQ. V shed 3 bases and J 6 bases; nucleotides not matched to a gene: 8. For the CDR3, the DNA is TGTGCCAGCAGCTTCAGACTAGCTTCGTCCAATGAGCAGTTCTTC. Protein: CASSFRLASSNEQFF.